This TCR beta chain was sequenced during a study of T cells expressing NK-cell markers. Turning to the study itself: Seven HCMV-seropositive donors and one seronegative donor made up the eight sequenced donors.

TCRdb reprocessed the 5' RACE reads and reports one entry per CDR3 protein, with no DNA. Its table lists some 460,000 distinct CDR3 sequences. The CDR3 sequence is 13 residues long. Per germline, CDR1 SGHVS and CDR2 FQNEAQ. Remarks on this clonotype: The antigen is undetermined.

Study observations and caveats: Of the CD8+ T cell pool in five or six donors, roughly 1.0-8% was accounted for by dominant NKG2C+ clonotypes. Leadership of the CD3+CD56-NKG2C+ fraction also belonged to these clonotypes in a handful of donors. The study left the HCMV specificity of expanded NKG2C+ T cell clones unresolved.

The sequence was collected from a woman aged 45 to 65 in good health. The material sequenced was blood T cells: a sorted CD56 or NKG2C T cell subset, CD4+ or CD8+ T cells, or bulk PBMC T cells (not recorded which). This chain connects TRBV7-8 to TRBJ1-1; the D gene TCRdb calls, TRBD1, cannot be checked with no DNA. The CDR3 is CASSSLRGTEAFF.